This TCR beta chain is from a study of blood T cell repertoires in COVID-19. All enrollees were about 18 to 95 years old and from approximately 24 US areas. Participant-given clinical history determined each cohort assignment. Method: immunoSEQ multiplex PCR; TCRdb's copy keeps in-frame clones and lacks some. The sample yields roughly 230,000 clones, roughly 90% seen once. This CDR3 spans 13 amino acids. Deletions cut 7 bases from V and 10 bases from J, with 14 bases between. V is TRBV12-3 or TRBV12-4 and J is TRBJ1-6, with D maybe TRBD1 (5 bases). The sample comprised PBMCs or T cells enriched from blood (not recorded which). This TCR was recovered from a woman between 25 and 40 years old with acute COVID-19. The CDR3 sequence: CASTPGRGSPLHF. The CDR3, as DNA: TGTGCCAGCACCCCGGGGAGGGGCTCACCCCTCCACTTT.